The 3 T cell receptor beta chains below come from one sample, sequenced in a study of blood T cell repertoires in COVID-19 (dated by TCRdb to the early 2020s). Receptor libraries were prepared by the immunoSEQ multiplex PCR assay. Entries here come from immuneACCESS through TCRdb and include only in-frame sequences with V and J called. Some clones fail to appear in such tables; in the studies checked, an unresolved V gene covers under half of the shortfall, and the cause of the remainder is unknown. The sample records approximately 180,000 clones, more than 75% of which are singletons. The top ten clonotypes cover 6% of the sample. Sample: peripheral blood. The receptors shown here come from a man aged 35-49 years with active or convalescent COVID-19.

This clone was seen only a few times. The gene calls are TRBV3-1 (or the pseudogene TRBV3-2) and TRBJ1-2; TRBD1 agrees at 8 bases. Germline CDR1 reads LGHDT; CDR2 reads YNNKEL (reference sequence). This CDR3 contains 15 residues. V lost 1 base, J lost 8 bases, and 9 bases stayed unmatched. The CDR3 sequence: CASSQGGQAVWGYTF. The CDR3 DNA follows: TGTGCCAGCAGCCAAGGGGGACAGGCTGTTTGGGGCTACACCTTC.

This chain uses TRBV19 with TRBJ2-3; possibly TRBD1 for D (5 bases). The V end lost 3 bases, the J end lost 6 bases, and 16 bases lay between the germline ends. The length of the CDR3 is 15 residues. Germline CDR1 LNHDA, CDR2 SQIVND (reference sequence). CDR3 region: CASSISRVSFDTQYF. The DNA of the CDR3 is TGTGCCAGTAGTATTTCCAGGGTTTCTTTTGATACGCAGTATTTT.

The rearrangement links TRBV7-2 to TRBJ2-1, with 10 bases lining up with TRBD2. The germline V gene has CDR1 SGHTA and CDR2 FQGNSA. The CDR3 runs to 16 residues. The V gene end was trimmed by 7 bases and the J gene end by 6 bases; junction bases not matched to a gene: 12. As DNA, the CDR3 is TGTGCCAGCACCAAGAGGGCTAGCGGGAGACGCAATGAGCAGTTCTTC. Translated: CASTKRASGRRNEQFF.